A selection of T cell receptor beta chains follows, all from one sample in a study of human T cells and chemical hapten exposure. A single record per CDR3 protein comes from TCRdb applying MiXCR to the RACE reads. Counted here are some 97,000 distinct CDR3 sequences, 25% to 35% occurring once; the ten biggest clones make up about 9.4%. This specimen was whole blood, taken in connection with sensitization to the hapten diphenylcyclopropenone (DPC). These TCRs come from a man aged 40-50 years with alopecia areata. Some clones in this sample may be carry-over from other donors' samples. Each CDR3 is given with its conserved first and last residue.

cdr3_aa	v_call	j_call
CASSLVTPAGEQYF	TRBV5-1	TRBJ2-7
CASSGGPGNEQFF	TRBV4-3	TRBJ2-1
CASRDPNYGYTF	TRBV6-6	TRBJ1-2
CSATKFRGTRVEAFF	TRBV20-1	TRBJ1-1
CSARGQRDTQYF	TRBV20-1	TRBJ2-3
CASSLGGPIHF	TRBV12-3/TRBV12-4	TRBJ1-6
CASSSQGARGTDTQYF	TRBV7-2	TRBJ2-3
CASSPTSEGGELFF	TRBV9	TRBJ2-2
CASSLRGGNTDTQYF	TRBV7-7	TRBJ2-3
CASSLGNGGQWTQYF	TRBV11-1	TRBJ2-5
CASSEAIGGAYGYTF	TRBV6-1	TRBJ1-2
CASSLAGPGSYGYTF	TRBV5-4	TRBJ1-2
CASSNRGQKGTEAFF	TRBV10-1	TRBJ1-1
CASSSGLGNSPLHF	TRBV11-3	TRBJ1-6
CASSTTGGNSPLHF	TRBV12-3/TRBV12-4	TRBJ1-6
CASSSRESSGANVLTF	TRBV5-1	TRBJ2-6
CASSSTGLALEQYF	TRBV7-8	TRBJ2-7
CASSLTGGTHNVLTF	TRBV7-2	TRBJ2-6
CASNRDREADTQYF	TRBV10-3	TRBJ2-3
CSAPGLAGGSPDTQYF	TRBV20-1	TRBJ2-3
CASRVDSSGANVLTF	TRBV6-6	TRBJ2-6
CASSKYRDQSDEQFF	TRBV21-1	TRBJ2-1
CASRGGQGYTGELFF	TRBV9	TRBJ2-2
CASSPQRGGYTF	TRBV28	TRBJ1-2
CSASPLAGVGETQYF	TRBV20-1	TRBJ2-5
CASSLWREGRDEQFF	TRBV5-6	TRBJ2-1
CSAPKVNDEQFF	TRBV20-1	TRBJ2-1
CASSGSRSTSWDEQYF	TRBV6-1	TRBJ2-7
CASSLGGTGTEEQFF	TRBV7-2	TRBJ2-1
CASSLAGKFYEQYF	TRBV5-5	TRBJ2-7
CASSQARLAGATDTQYF	TRBV4-3	TRBJ2-3
CASSEGVQPYEQYF	TRBV2	TRBJ2-7
CASSHGLAAYEQYF	TRBV12-3/TRBV12-4	TRBJ2-7
CSAKLTQGQGTEAFF	TRBV20-1	TRBJ1-1
CASSQVGSGRDTGELFF	TRBV4-2	TRBJ2-2
CASSSGTMNTEAFF	TRBV14	TRBJ1-1
CASSYSLADGTDTQYF	TRBV6-5	TRBJ2-3
CASSSTSGRTDTQYF	TRBV3-1	TRBJ2-3
CAWSDPPGGESPLHF	TRBV30	TRBJ1-6
CASTLAGGPSDTQYF	TRBV5-6	TRBJ2-3
CASSPGQGSGNTIYF	TRBV5-5	TRBJ1-3
CASSATDSNQPQHF	TRBV10-2	TRBJ1-5
CASSSRRGVIYEQYF	TRBV7-2	TRBJ2-7
CASSLEGQTYGYTF	TRBV5-4	TRBJ1-2
CSAPPGQAVTQYF	TRBV20-1	TRBJ2-5
CASIPLVRAYEQYF	TRBV5-5	TRBJ2-7
CSVELPSGVSEQYF	TRBV29-1	TRBJ2-7
CASSRGLAPNTGELFF	TRBV5-5	TRBJ2-2
CASSPRTCYEQFF	TRBV3-2	TRBJ2-1
CATSDRAETSQETQYF	TRBV24-1	TRBJ2-5